In its sample, the clone carrying this T cell receptor (beta chain) was seen a few times. The data derive from a study of patients and donors after allogeneic stem cell transplantation. Germline-derived CDR1 and CDR2 are SGHTA and FQGNSA. Trimming cost V 4 bases and J 0 bases; bases outside gene matches: 9. The CDR3 has 17 residues. One entry per CDR3 protein, called by TCRdb with MiXCR from the RT-PCR reads. The sample lists about 410,000 distinct CDR3 sequences, about a sixth occurring once. The sequence was obtained from a human donor who was either an allogeneic HSCT recipient or a stem cell or donor lymphocyte infusion donor (not recorded which). It is not recorded whose cells these are; they may come from a transplant donor. The chain couples TRBV7-2 to TRBJ1-5; 7 bases align to TRBD1. Sequencing was performed on blood, either unsorted or a sorted T cell fraction (not recorded which). The CDR3 region is CASSSRQGTFSNQPQHF. As DNA, the CDR3 is TGTGCCAGCAGCTCCAGACAGGGAACCTTTAGCAATCAGCCCCAGCATTTT.